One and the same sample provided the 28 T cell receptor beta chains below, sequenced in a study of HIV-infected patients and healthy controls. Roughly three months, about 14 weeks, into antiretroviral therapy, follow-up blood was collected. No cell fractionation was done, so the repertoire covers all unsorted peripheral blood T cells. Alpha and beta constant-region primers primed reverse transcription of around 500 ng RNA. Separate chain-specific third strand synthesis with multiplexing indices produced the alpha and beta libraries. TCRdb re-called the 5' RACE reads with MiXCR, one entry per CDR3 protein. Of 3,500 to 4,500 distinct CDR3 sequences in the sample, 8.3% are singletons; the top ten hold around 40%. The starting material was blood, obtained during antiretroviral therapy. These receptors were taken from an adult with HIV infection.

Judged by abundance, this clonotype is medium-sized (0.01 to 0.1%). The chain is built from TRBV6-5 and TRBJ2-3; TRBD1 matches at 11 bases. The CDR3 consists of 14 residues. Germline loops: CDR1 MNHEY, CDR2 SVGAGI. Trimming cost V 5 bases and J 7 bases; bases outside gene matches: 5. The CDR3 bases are TGTGCCAGCAGTACCGGACAGGGGGCTTATACGCAGTATTTT. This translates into CASSTGQGAYTQYF.

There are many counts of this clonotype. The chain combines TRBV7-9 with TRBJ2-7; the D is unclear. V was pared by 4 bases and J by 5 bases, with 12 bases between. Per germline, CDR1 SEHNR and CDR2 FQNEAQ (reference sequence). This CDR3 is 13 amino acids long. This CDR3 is CASSSTNRDEQYF. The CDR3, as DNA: TGTGCCAGCAGCTCAACGAATCGGGACGAGCAGTACTTC. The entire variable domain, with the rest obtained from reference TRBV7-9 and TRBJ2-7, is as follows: DTGVSQNPRHKITKRGQNVTFRCDPISEHNRLYWYRQTLGQGPEFLTYFQNEAQLEKSRLLSDRFSAERPKGSFSTLEIQRTEQGDSAMYLCASSSTNRDEQYFGPGTRLTVT.

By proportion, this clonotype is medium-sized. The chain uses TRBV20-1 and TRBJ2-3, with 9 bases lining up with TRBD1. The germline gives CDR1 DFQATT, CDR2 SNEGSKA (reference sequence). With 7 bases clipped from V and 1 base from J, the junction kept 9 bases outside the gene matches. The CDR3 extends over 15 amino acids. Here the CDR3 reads CSGRDRVRGTDTQYF. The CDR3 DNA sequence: TGCAGTGGGCGGGACAGGGTACGAGGCACAGATACGCAGTATTTT.

CDR3 region: CASSFYEGATGEQYF. CDR3 DNA: TGTGCCAGCAGCTTTTACGAGGGGGCGACAGGGGAGCAGTACTTC. The V and J genes are TRBV11-2 and TRBJ2-7; 7 bases line up with TRBD1. Germline V CDR1 and CDR2: SGHAT, FQNNGV. The CDR3 consists of 15 residues. V shed 3 bases and J 7 bases; nucleotides not matched to a gene: 12.

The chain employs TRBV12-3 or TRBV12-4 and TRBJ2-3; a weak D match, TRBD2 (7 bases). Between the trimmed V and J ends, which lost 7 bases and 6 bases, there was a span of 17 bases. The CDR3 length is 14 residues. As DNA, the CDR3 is TGTGCCAGCAACCGGGGGGCTTTTGAGGATACGCAGTATTTT. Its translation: CASNRGAFEDTQYF.

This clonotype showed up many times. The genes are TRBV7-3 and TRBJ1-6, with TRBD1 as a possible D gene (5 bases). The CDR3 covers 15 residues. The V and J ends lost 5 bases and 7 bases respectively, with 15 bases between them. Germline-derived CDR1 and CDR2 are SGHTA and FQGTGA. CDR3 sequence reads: CASSLGGGRNSPLHF. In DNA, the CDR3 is TGTGCCAGCAGCCTAGGTGGGGGAAGAAATTCACCCCTCCACTTT.

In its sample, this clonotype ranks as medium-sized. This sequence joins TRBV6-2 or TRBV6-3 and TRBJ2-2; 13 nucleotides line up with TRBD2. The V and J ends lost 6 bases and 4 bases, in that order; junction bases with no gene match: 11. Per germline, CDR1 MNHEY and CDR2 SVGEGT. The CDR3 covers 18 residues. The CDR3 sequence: CASRTSGGFNFFTGELFF. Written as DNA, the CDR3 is TGTGCCAGCAGGACTAGCGGGGGGTTCAATTTTTTCACCGGGGAGCTGTTTTTT.

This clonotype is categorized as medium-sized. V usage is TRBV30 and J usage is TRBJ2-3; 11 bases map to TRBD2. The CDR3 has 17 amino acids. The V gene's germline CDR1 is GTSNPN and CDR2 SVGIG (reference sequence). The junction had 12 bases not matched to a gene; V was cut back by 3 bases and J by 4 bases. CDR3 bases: TGTGCCTGGAGCCTCAAGCTTAGCGGGGGGGCCTCAGATACGCAGTATTTT. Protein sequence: CAWSLKLSGGASDTQYF.

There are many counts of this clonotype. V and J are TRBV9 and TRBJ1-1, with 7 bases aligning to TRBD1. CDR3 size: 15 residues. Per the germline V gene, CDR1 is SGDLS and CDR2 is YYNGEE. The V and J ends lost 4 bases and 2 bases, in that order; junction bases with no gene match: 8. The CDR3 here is CASSTTGELNTEAFF. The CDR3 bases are TGTGCCAGCAGCACTACAGGGGAGCTAAACACTGAAGCTTTCTTT.

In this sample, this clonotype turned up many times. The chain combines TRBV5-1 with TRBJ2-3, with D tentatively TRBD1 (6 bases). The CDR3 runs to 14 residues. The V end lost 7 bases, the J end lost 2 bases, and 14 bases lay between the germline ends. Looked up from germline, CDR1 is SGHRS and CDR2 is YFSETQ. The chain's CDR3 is CASRKQGVTDTQYF. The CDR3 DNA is TGCGCCAGCCGGAAACAGGGAGTCACAGATACGCAGTATTTT.

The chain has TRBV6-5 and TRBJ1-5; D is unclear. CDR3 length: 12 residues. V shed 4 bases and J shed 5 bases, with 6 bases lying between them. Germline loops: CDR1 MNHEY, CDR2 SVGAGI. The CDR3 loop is CASSSYHQPQHF. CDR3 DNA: TGTGCCAGCAGTTCGTATCATCAGCCCCAGCATTTT.

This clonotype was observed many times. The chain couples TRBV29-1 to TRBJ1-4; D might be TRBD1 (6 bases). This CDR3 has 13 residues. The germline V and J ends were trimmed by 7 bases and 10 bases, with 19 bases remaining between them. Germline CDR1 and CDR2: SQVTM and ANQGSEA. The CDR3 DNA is TGCAGCGGTCGACAGGCCAGGTTCGGAAAACTGTTTTTT. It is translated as CSGRQARFGKLFF.

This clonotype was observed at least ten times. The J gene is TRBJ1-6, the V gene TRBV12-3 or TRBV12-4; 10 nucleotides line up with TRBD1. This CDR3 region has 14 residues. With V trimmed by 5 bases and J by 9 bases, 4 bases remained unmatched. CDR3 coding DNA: TGTGCCAGCAGTCGGACAGGGGGTGGTTCACCCCTCCACTTT. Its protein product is CASSRTGGGSPLHF.

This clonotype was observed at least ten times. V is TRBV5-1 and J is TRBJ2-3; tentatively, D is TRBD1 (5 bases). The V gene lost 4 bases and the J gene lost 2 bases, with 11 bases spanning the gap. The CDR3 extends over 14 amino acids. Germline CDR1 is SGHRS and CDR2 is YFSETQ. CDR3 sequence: CASSAEGVTDTQYF. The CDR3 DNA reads TGCGCCAGCAGCGCTGAAGGGGTCACAGATACGCAGTATTTT.

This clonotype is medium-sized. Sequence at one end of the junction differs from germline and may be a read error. This chain's CDR3 is CASSPQGSYNEQFF. CDR3 DNA sequence: TGTGCTAGCAGCCCTCAAGGATCCTACAATGAGCAGTTCTTC. The rearrangement links TRBV7-7 to TRBJ2-1; D not certain. The CDR3 length is 14 residues. Germline V CDR1 and CDR2: SSHAT, FNYEAQ (reference sequence).

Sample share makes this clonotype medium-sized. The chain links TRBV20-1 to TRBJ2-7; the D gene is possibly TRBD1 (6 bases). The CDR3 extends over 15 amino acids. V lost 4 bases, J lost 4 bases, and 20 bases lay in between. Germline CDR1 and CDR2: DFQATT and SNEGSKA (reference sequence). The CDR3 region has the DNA TGCAGTGCTACTCCTACACCGGGACATGTGTACGAGCAGTACTTC. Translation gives CSATPTPGHVYEQYF.

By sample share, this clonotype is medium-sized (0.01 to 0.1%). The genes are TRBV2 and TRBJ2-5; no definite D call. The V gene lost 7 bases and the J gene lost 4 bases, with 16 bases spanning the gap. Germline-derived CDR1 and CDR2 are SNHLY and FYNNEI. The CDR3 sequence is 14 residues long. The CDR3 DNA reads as TGTGCCAGCAAAGGAAACAGTTTTTTAGAGACCCAGTACTTC. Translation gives CASKGNSFLETQYF.

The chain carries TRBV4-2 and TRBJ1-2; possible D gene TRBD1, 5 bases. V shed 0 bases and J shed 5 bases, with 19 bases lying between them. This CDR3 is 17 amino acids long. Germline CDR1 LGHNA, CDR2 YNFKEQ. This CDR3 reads CASSQDRGGWDNYGYTF. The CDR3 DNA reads TGTGCCAGCAGCCAAGATCGCGGGGGGTGGGATAATTATGGCTACACCTTC.

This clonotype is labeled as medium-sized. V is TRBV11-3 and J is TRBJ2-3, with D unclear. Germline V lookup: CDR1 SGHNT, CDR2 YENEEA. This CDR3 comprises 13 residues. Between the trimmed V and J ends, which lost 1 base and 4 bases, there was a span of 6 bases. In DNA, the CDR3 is TGTGCCAGCAGCTTAGGGACCGCAGATACGCAGTATTTT. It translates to CASSLGTADTQYF.

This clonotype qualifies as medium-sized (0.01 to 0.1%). CDR3 sequence (DNA): TGCGCCAGCAGCCCTTACTCCGGGACAGGGGCAAACGAGCAGTACTTC. It translates to CASSPYSGTGANEQYF. The chain links TRBV4-3 to TRBJ2-7, with TRBD1 matching 10 bases. This CDR3 region has 16 residues. V was pared by 4 bases and J by 5 bases, with 11 bases of the junction left unmatched. CDR1 is LGHNA, CDR2 YSLEER, per germline.

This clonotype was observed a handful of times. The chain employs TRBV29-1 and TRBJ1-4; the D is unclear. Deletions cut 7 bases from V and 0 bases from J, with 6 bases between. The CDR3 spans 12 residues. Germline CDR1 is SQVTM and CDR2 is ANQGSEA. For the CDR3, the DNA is TGCAGCGCACGTGCAACTAATGAAAAACTGTTTTTT. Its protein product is CSARATNEKLFF.

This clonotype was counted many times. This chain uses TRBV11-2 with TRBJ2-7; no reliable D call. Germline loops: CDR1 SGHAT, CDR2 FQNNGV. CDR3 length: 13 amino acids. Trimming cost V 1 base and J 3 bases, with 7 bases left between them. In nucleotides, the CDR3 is TGTGCCAGCAGCTTAGGGGCCAACTACGAGCAGTACTTC. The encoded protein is CASSLGANYEQYF.

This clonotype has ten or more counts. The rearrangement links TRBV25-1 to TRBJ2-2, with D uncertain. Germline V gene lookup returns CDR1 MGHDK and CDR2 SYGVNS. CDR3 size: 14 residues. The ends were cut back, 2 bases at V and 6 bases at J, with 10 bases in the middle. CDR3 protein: CASSERVQAGELFF. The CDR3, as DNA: TGTGCCAGCAGTGAACGGGTGCAGGCCGGGGAGCTGTTTTTT. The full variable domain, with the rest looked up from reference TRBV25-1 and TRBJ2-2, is EADIYQTPRYLVIGTGKKITLECSQTMGHDKMYWYQQDPGMELHLIHYSYGVNSTEKGDLSSESTVSRIRTEHFPLTLESARPSHTSQYLCASSERVQAGELFFGEGSRLTVL.

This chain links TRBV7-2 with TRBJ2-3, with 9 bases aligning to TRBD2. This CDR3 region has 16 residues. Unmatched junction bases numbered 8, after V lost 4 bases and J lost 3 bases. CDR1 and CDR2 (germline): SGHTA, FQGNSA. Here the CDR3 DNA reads TGTGCCAGCAGCTCGCTTGGCGGGGGGGCAACAGATACGCAGTATTTT. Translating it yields CASSSLGGGATDTQYF.

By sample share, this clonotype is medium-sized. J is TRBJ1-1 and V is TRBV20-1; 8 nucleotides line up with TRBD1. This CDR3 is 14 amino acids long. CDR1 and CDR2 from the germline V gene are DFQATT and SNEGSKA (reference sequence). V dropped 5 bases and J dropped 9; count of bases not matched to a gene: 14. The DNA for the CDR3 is TGCAGTGCTTATTTACCCCCGGGACAGGACAAAGCTTTCTTT. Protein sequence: CSAYLPPGQDKAFF.

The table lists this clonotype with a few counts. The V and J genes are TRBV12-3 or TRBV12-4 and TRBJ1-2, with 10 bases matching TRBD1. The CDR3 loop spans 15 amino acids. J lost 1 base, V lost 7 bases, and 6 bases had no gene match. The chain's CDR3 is CASNRDRGDNYGYTF. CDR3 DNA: TGTGCCAGCAACCGGGACAGGGGCGATAACTATGGCTACACCTTC.

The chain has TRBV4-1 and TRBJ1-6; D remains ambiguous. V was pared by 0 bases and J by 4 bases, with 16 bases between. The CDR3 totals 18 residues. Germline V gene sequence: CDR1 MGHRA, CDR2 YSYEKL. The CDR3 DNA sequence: TGCGCCAGCAGCCAAGAATGGTCGAAGGGAAGATATAATTCACCCCTCCACTTT. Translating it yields CASSQEWSKGRYNSPLHF.

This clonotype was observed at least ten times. CDR3 in amino acids: CASSPTQETQYF. CDR3 DNA sequence: TGTGCCAGCTCACCGACCCAAGAGACCCAGTACTTC. This sequence joins TRBV18 and TRBJ2-5; D remains unclear. The CDR3 consists of 12 residues. Trimming took 3 bases from V and 1 from J, leaving 3 bases between them. Germline CDR1 KGHSH, CDR2 LQKENI.